This T cell receptor (beta chain) was recorded in a study of CD4 T cell repertoires in COVID-19. Overall study context: After 10 days of IL-2 expansion, CFSE-low cells were relabeled and restimulated with other coronavirus spikes. Regarding the study as a whole: Several top expanded SARS-CoV-2-reactive clonotypes were shared by two or three memory subsets.

This clone was recorded only once. What it recognizes is unknown. The memory T cells were sequenced right after ex vivo isolation, without culture. The method was immunoSEQ multiplex PCR; TCRdb's version includes in-frame clones alone and lacks a portion of them. The sample consists of fewer than 30,000 clones, 93% of them appearing once. The receptor comes from a human donor who had COVID-19. Here the sequenced sample was circulating follicular helper CD4+ T cells (cTfh) from blood, taken before the COVID-19 pandemic.

In DNA form, the CDR3 reads TGTGCCAGCAGCTTTATTCAGGGTATGAACACTGAAGCTTTCTTT. Translated: CASSFIQGMNTEAFF. The chain joins TRBV11-1 to TRBJ1-1; perhaps TRBD1 as D (5 bases). The germline V gene has CDR1 SGHAT and CDR2 FQDESV (reference sequence). This CDR3 spans 15 amino acids. Trimming removed 3 bases at V and 0 bases at J, with 11 bases between.